This TCR beta chain was found in a study of cytomegalovirus exposure and HLA in healthy donors. Study-level background: An earlier analysis identified 110 million or so unique TCR beta sequences in 150 million to 200 million T cells. HLA-typed donors were the source of around 80 million unique TCRs, which an early data release held.

Both 60 Vbeta primers and 13 Jbeta primers went into the PCR. The protocol was immunoSEQ multiplex PCR, while the TCRdb copy is restricted to in-frame clones and leaves out a portion. This sample has roughly 180,000 clones, with more than 65% found just once. This CDR3 spans 17 amino acids. With V trimmed by 1 base and J by 8 bases, 13 bases remained unmatched. Per germline, CDR1 SEHNR and CDR2 FQNEAQ (reference sequence). The material sequenced was PBMCs. The sequence was obtained from a young man in good health and CMV-seronegative. The V and J genes are TRBV7-9 and TRBJ2-3, with 9 bases aligning to TRBD1. The CDR3 bases are TGTGCCAGCAGCTTAGTCGGGACAGGGTCAACCAGGGGTACGCAGTATTTT. It codes for CASSLVGTGSTRGTQYF.